This is a list of T cell receptor beta chains from one sample in a study of T cell responses to AZD1222 COVID-19 vaccine. Produced via immunoSEQ multiplex PCR; TCRdb's table is partial and in-frame only. In the table there are about 150,000 clones, 93% of which are singletons. The sample consisted of peripheral blood, taken on day 0 of AZD1222 vaccination. The receptors here all came from an adult in good health. Each CDR3 is given without its conserved first and last residue.

v_gene: TRBV28; CDR3aa: ASNILNQPQH
v_gene: TRBV30; CDR3aa: AWSKLLRSNYGYT
v_gene: TRBV5-5; CDR3aa: ASSTRTSGGNYNEQF
v_gene: TRBV6-4; CDR3aa: ASSVLIWDKRSNQPQH
v_gene: TRBV12-3/TRBV12-4; CDR3aa: ASSPIGYGYT
v_gene: TRBV19; CDR3aa: ASSMATGELF
v_gene: TRBV19; CDR3aa: ASAGTGGFLSNQPQH
v_gene: TRBV19; CDR3aa: ASTLPGIRAF
v_gene: TRBV11-3; CDR3aa: ASSLSRAPYEQY
v_gene: TRBV10-3; CDR3aa: AISESTGSEAF